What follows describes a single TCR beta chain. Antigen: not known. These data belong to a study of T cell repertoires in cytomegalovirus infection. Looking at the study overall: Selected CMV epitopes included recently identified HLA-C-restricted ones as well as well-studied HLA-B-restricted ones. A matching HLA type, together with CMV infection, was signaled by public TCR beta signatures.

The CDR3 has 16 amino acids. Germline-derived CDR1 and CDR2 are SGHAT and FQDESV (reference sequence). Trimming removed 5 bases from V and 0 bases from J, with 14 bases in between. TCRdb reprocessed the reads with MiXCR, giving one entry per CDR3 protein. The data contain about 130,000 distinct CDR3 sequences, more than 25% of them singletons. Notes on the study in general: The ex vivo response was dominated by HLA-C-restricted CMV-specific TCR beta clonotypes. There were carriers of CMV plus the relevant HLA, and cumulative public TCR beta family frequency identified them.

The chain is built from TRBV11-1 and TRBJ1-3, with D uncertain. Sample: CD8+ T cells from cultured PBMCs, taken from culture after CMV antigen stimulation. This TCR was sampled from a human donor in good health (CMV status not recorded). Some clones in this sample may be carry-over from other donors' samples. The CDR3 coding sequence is TGTGCCAGCAGCCACGTCGGACTGAACTCTGGAAACACCATATATTTT. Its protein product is CASSHVGLNSGNTIYF.